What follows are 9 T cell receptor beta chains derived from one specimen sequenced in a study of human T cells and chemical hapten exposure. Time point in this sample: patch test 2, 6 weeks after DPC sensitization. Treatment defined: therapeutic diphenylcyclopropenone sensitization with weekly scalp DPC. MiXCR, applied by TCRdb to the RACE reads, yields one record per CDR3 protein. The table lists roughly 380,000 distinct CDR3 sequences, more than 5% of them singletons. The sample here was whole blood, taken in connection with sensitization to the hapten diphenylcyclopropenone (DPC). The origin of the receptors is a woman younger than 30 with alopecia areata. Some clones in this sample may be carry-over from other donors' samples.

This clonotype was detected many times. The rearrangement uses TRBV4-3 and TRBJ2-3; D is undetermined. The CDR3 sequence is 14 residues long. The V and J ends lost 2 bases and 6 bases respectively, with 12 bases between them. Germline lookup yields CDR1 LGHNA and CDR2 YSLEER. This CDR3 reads CASSQSSSFDTQYF. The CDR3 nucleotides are TGCGCCAGCAGCCAAAGCTCCTCCTTCGATACGCAGTATTTT.

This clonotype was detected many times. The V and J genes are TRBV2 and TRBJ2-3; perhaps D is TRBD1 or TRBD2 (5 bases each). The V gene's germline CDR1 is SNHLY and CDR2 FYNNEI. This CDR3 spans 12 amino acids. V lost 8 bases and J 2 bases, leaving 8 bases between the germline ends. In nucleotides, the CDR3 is TGTGCCAGCGGGGGTGTCACAGATACGCAGTATTTT. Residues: CASGGVTDTQYF.

The CDR3: CASKQGAWFRDEAFF. The CDR3 region has the DNA TGTGCCAGCAAACAGGGGGCCTGGTTTAGGGATGAAGCTTTCTTT. The chain joins TRBV27 to TRBJ1-1; 9 positions agree with TRBD1. The V and J ends lost 7 bases and 7 bases, in that order; junction bases with no gene match: 13. Germline-derived CDR1 and CDR2 are MNHEY and SMNVEV (reference sequence). The CDR3 is made up of 15 amino acids.

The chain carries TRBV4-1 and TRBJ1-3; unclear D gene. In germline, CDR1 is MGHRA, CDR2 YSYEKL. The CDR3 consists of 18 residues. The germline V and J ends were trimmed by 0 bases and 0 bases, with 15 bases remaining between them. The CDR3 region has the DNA TGCGCCAGCAGCCAAGATGAGTTGTACCGGGGCTCTGGAAACACCATATATTTT. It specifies CASSQDELYRGSGNTIYF.

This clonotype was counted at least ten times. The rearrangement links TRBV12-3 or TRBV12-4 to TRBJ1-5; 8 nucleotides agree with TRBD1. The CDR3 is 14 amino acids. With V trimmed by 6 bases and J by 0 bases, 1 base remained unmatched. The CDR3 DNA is TGTGCCAGCAGCGGGACAGGTAGCAATCAGCCCCAGCATTTT. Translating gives CASSGTGSNQPQHF.

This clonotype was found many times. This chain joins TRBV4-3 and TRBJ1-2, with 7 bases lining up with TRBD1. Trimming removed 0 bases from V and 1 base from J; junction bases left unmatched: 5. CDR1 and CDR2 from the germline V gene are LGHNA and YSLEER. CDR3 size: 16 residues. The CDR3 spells CASSQDRDSHNYGYTF. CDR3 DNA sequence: TGCGCCAGCAGCCAAGATCGGGACAGTCATAACTATGGCTACACCTTC.

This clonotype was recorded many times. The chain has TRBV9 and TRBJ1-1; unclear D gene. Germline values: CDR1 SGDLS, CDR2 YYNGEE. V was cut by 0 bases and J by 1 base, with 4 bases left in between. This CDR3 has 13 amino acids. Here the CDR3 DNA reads TGTGCCAGCAGCGTAGACTGGAACACTGAAGCTTTCTTT. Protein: CASSVDWNTEAFF.

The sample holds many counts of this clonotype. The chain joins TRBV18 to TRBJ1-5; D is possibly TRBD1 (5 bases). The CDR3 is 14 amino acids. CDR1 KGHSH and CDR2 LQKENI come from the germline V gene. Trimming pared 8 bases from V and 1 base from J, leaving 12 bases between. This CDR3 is CASSPSGSNQPQHF. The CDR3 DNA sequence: TGTGCCAGCAGCCCCTCAGGGAGCAATCAGCCCCAGCATTTT.

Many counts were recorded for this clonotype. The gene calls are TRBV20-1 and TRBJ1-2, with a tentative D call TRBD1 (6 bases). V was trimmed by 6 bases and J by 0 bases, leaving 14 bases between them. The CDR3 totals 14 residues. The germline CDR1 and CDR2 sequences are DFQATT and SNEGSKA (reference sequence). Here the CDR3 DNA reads TGCAGTGCCCAACAGGGAAGGGCTAACTATGGCTACACCTTC. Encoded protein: CSAQQGRANYGYTF.